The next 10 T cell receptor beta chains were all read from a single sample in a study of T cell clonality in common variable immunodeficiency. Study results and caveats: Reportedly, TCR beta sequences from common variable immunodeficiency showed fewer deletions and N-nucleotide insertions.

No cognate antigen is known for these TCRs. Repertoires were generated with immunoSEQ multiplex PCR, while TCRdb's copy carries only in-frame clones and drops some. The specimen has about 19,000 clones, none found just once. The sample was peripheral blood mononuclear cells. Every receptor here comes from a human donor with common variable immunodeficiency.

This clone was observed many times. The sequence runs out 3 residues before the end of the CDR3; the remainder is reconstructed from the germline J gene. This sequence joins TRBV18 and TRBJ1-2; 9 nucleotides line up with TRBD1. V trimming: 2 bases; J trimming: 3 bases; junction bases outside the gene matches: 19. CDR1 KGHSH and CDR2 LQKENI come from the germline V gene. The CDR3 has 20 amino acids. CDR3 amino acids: CASSPDRWDRVPFLDYGYTF. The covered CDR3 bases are TGTGCCAGCTCACCAGATCGTTGGGACAGGGTGCCATTCCTCGACTATGGC. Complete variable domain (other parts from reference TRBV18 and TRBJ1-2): NAGVMQNPRHLVRRRGQEARLRCSPMKGHSHVYWYRQLPEEGLKFMVYLQKENIIDESGMPKERFSAEFPKEGPSILRIQQVVRGDSAAYFCASSPDRWDRVPFLDYGYTFGSGTRLTVV.

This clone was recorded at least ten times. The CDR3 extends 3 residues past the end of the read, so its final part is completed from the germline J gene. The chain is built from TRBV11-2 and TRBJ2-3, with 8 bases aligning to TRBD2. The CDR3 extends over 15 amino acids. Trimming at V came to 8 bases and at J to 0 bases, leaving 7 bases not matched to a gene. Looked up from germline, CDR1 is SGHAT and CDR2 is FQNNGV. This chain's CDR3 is CASLSSGSSTDTQYF. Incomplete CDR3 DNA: TGTGCCAGCCTCTCTAGCGGGTCTAGCACAGATACG.

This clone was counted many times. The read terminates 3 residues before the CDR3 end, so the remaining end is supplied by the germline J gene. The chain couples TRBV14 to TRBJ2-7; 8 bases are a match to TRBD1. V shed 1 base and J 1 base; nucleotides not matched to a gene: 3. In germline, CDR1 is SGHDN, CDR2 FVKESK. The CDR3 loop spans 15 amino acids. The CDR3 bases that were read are TGTGCCAGCAGCCAAGTCCGGACAGGGTCCTACGAG. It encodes CASSQVRTGSYE. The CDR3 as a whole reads CASSQVRTGSYEQYF.

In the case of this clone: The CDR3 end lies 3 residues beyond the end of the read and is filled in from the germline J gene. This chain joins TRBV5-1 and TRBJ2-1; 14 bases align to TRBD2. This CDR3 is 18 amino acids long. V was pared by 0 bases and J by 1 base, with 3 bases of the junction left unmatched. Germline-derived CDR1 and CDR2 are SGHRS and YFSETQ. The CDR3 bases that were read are TGCGCCAGCAGCTTGGGACTAGCGGGAGGGTGGTCCTACAATGAG. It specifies CASSLGLAGGWSYNE. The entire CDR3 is CASSLGLAGGWSYNEQFF.

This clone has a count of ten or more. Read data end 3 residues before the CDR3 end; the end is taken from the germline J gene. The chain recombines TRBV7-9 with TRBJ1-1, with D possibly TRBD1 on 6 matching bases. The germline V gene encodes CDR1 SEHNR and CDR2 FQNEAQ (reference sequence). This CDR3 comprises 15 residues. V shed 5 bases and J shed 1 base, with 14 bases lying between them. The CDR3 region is CASSGPGHKNTEAFF. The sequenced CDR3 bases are TGTGCCAGCAGCGGTCCGGGACACAAGAACACTGAA.

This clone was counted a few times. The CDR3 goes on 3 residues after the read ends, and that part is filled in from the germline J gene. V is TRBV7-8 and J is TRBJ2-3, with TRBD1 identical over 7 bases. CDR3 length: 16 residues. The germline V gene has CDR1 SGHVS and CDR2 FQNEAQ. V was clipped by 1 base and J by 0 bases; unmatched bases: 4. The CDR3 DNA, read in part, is TGTGCCAGCAGCTTAGACACAGGGGCGAGCACAGATACG. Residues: CASSLDTGASTDT. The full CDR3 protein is CASSLDTGASTDTQYF.

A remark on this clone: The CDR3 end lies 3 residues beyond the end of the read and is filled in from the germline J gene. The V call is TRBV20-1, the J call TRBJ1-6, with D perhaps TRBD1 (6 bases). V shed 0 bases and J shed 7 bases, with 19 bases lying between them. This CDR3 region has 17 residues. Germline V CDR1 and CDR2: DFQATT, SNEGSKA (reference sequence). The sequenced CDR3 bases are TGCAGTGCTAGAGATCTACAGGGTTATTCGAGAAATTCACCC. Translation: CSARDLQGYSRNSP. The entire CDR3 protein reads CSARDLQGYSRNSPLHF.

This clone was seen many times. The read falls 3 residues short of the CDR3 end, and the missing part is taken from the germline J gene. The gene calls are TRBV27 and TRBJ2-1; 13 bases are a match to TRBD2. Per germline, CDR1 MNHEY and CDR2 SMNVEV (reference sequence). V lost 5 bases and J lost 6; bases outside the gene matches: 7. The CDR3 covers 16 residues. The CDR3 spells CASSPLAGGSRNEQFF. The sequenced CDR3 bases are TGTGCCAGCAGTCCACTAGCGGGAGGGTCTCGCAATGAG.

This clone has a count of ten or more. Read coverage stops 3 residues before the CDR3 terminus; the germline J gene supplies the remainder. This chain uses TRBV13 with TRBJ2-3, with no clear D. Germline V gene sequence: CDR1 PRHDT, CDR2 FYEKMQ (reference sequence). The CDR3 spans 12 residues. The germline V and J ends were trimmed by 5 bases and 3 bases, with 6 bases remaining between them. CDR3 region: CASSIRTDTQYF. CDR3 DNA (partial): TGTGCCAGCAGCATCCGTACAGATACG. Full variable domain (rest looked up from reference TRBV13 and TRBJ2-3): AAGVIQSPRHLIKEKRETATLKCYPIPRHDTVYWYQQGPGQDPQFLISFYEKMQSDKGSIPDRFSAQQFSDYHSELNMSSLELGDSALYFCASSIRTDTQYFGPGTRLTVL.

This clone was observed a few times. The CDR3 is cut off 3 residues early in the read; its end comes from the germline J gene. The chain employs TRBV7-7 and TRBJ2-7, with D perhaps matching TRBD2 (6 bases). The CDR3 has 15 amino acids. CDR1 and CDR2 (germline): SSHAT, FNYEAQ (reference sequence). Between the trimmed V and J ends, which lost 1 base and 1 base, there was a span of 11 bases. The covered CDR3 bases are TGTGCCAGCAGCTTAGTGGGTGGGGGGTCCTACGAG. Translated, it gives CASSLVGGGSYE. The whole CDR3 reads CASSLVGGGSYEQYF.